This T cell receptor beta chain was captured by sequencing in a study of vaccination and CD4 T cells after COVID-19. Germline loops: CDR1 LNHNV, CDR2 YYDKDF (reference sequence). This CDR3 has 13 residues. Deletions cut 6 bases from V and 2 bases from J, with 10 bases between. As regards this clonotype: What it recognizes is unknown.

Treatment reported: approximately nine-day PBMC culture with coronavirus spike peptide pools or control peptides (ViraFEST assay). Pre-COVID-19 pandemic sampling (2011-2018) yielded the unexposed donor's CD4+ T cells. The study sequenced cultured CD4+ T cell DNA using the Oncomine TCR Beta short-read assay. After culture, CD4+ T cells served as the source for genomic DNA extraction. TCRdb fed the PCR reads into MiXCR, producing one record per CDR3 protein. The data contain approximately 10,000 distinct CDR3 sequences, 34% of them seen just once; the ten biggest clones take up more than 30%. V and J are TRBV15 and TRBJ2-5, with D perhaps TRBD2 (6 bases). Sequenced input: CD4+ T cells from blood, cultured in vitro. This receptor was taken from a human donor in good health. In DNA, the CDR3 is TGTGCCACCAGTTTCCGGGGGCAAGAGACCCAGTACTTC. Translating it yields CATSFRGQETQYF. Looking up the rest from reference TRBV15 and TRBJ2-5 gives the full variable domain: DAMVIQNPRYQVTQFGKPVTLSCSQTLNHNVMYWYQQKSSQAPKLLFHYYDKDFNNEADTPDNFQSRRPNTSFCFLDIRSPGLGDTAMYLCATSFRGQETQYFGPGTRLLVL.